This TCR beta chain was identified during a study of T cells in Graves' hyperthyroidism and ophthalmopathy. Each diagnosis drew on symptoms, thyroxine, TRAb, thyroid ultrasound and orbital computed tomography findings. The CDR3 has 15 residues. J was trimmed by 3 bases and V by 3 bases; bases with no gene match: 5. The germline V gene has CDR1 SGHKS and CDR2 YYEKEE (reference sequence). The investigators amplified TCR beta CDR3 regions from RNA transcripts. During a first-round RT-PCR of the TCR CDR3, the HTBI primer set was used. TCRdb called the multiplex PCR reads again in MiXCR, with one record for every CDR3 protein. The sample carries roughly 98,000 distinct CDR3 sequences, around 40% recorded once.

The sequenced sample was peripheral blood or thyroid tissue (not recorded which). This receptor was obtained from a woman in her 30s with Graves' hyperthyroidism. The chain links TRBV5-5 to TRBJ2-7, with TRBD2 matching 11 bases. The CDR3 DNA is TGTGCCAGCAGCTCCCGGGGACTAGCGGTCTACGAGCAGTACTTC. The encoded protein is CASSSRGLAVYEQYF.